This T cell receptor beta chain was recovered during a study of regulatory T cells in long-lasting Graves disease. Looked up from germline, CDR1 is MDHEN and CDR2 is SYDVKM. Trimming removed 3 bases at V and 0 bases at J, with 8 bases between. This CDR3 region has 14 residues. Study-level points and caveats: Investigators studied peripheral blood only, not thyroid tissue.

This clonotype was observed many times. Its antigen remains unidentified. Arm-PCR of CDR3 regions and iRepertoire HTBI primers were the basis on which TCR beta libraries were built. TCRdb reprocessed the multiplex PCR reads with MiXCR, giving one entry per CDR3 protein. This table has 300,000 to 450,000 distinct CDR3 sequences, roughly a sixth appearing once. This sample's time point: newly diagnosed GD, antithyroid drugs for less than 3 months. Construction of the TCR library relied on RNA isolated from PBMCs. The clonotype comes from a female donor with Graves disease. Sequencing used peripheral blood mononuclear cells (PBMCs), obtained at new diagnosis, from a patient treated with antithyroid drugs. The J gene is TRBJ1-1, the V gene TRBV28; D call uncertain. CDR3 amino acids: CASSFWGMNTEAFF. The CDR3 DNA follows: TGTGCCAGCAGTTTTTGGGGAATGAACACTGAAGCTTTCTTT.